The 28 T cell receptor beta chains below were found in one sample sequenced in a study of response to subunit inactivated influenza vaccine. MiXCR, applied by TCRdb to the RT-PCR reads, yields one record per CDR3 protein. The repertoire holds 530,000 or so distinct CDR3 sequences, 10% to 15% seen once, with about 9.4% in the top ten. The sequencing here drew on PBMCs from blood, taken on the day of vaccination. The receptors originated from a man aged 45 to 65 who received an inactivated influenza vaccine.

The J gene is TRBJ1-2, the V gene TRBV20-1; TRBD1 matches at 7 bases. CDR1 and CDR2 (germline): DFQATT, SNEGSKA (reference sequence). The ends lost 6 bases at V and 0 bases at J; junction bases unmatched: 10. The CDR3 extends over 15 amino acids. The CDR3 here is CSAPETGNPNYGYTF. For the CDR3, the DNA is TGCAGTGCCCCTGAGACAGGGAATCCTAACTATGGCTACACCTTC.

This clonotype was picked up many times. The chain couples TRBV4-3 to TRBJ1-2; the D is unclear. CDR3 length: 13 amino acids. The germline V gene encodes CDR1 LGHNA and CDR2 YSLEER. Trimming took 2 bases from V and 1 from J, leaving 5 bases between them. CDR3 loop: CASSQRFNYGYTF. DNA of the CDR3: TGCGCCAGCAGCCAACGGTTTAACTATGGCTACACCTTC.

The rearrangement uses TRBV7-2 and TRBJ1-5, with D possibly TRBD1 on 5 matching bases. The ends were cut back, 3 bases at V and 1 base at J, with 10 bases in the middle. There are 15 residues in the CDR3. Germline-derived CDR1 and CDR2 are SGHTA and FQGNSA. This CDR3 reads CASSFGRESNQPQHF. The DNA for the CDR3 is TGTGCCAGCAGCTTTGGCAGGGAGAGCAATCAGCCCCAGCATTTT.

This clonotype came up a few times. This sequence joins TRBV10-3 and TRBJ2-2; TRBD1 agrees at 8 bases. The V segment lost 4 bases and the J segment 3 bases; nucleotides outside the gene matches: 1. The CDR3 has 14 residues. CDR1 is ENHRY, CDR2 SYGVKD, per germline. The CDR3 loop is CAISGGQDTGELFF. The CDR3 DNA is TGTGCCATCAGTGGGGGACAGGACACCGGGGAGCTGTTTTTT.

The chain recombines TRBV5-1 with TRBJ1-2; 9 bases fit TRBD1. V lost 4 bases and J lost 8; bases outside the gene matches: 6. CDR3 size: 13 residues. Germline CDR1 and CDR2: SGHRS and YFSETQ. CDR3 bases: TGCGCCAGCAGCGAGGGACAGGGTCGGGGCTACACCTTC. Translating it yields CASSEGQGRGYTF.

This clonotype was counted only a few times. The gene calls are TRBV5-1 and TRBJ2-7, with 7 bases aligning to TRBD2. Germline V gene data show CDR1 as SGHRS and CDR2 as YFSETQ. With 4 bases clipped from V and 0 bases from J, the junction kept 10 bases outside the gene matches. The CDR3 covers 16 residues. In DNA, the CDR3 is TGCGCCAGCAGCCCCCAGGGCGGGAGCCTCTCCTACGAGCAGTACTTC. It encodes CASSPQGGSLSYEQYF.

V and J are TRBV20-1 and TRBJ2-1, with 7 bases matching TRBD1. Per the germline V gene, CDR1 is DFQATT and CDR2 is SNEGSKA (reference sequence). The CDR3 is 15 amino acids. After removal of 0 bases from V and 3 bases from J, the junction contained 5 bases not matched to a gene. Here the CDR3 reads CSARDLRDSYNEQFF. CDR3 nucleotides: TGCAGTGCTAGAGATCTAAGGGACAGCTACAATGAGCAGTTCTTC.

This clonotype was counted only a few times. This sequence joins TRBV4-1 and TRBJ2-5; the D gene is possibly TRBD1 (5 bases). The CDR3 runs 15 residues. The germline CDR1 and CDR2 sequences are MGHRA and YSYEKL. The V gene lost 3 bases and the J gene lost 1 base, with 12 bases spanning the gap. The CDR3 DNA sequence: TGCGCCAGCAGCCACCCCGGTACAGGCCAAGAGACCCAGTACTTC. It codes for CASSHPGTGQETQYF.

This clonotype was counted at least ten times. The V and J genes are TRBV12-3 or TRBV12-4 and TRBJ2-3; 9 bases align to TRBD2. CDR3 length: 15 residues. After removal of 6 bases from V and 1 base from J, the junction contained 5 bases not matched to a gene. The CDR3 loop is CASSFLAGGTDTQYF. The CDR3 DNA reads as TGTGCCAGCAGCTTTTTAGCGGGGGGCACAGATACGCAGTATTTT.

This clonotype was counted a few times. This sequence joins TRBV6-1 and TRBJ2-5; either TRBD1 or TRBD2 may supply D (5 bases each). Trimming left V 6 bases short and J 4 bases short, with 18 bases between. Germline V lookup: CDR1 MNHNS, CDR2 SASEGT. The CDR3 spans 15 residues. CDR3 coding DNA: TGTGCCAGCAGCATCGGGACCTTCGGGATAGAGACCCAGTACTTC. Amino acids: CASSIGTFGIETQYF.

There are many counts of this clonotype. The CDR3 DNA reads as TGTGCCAGCAGCACCGGTCCCGGATTCCCGCAGTACTTC. Translation: CASSTGPGFPQYF. This sequence joins TRBV5-6 and TRBJ2-7; D ambiguous. V lost 4 bases to trimming and J lost 9 bases, with 17 bases between them. Germline-derived CDR1 and CDR2 are SGHDT and YYEEEE. This CDR3 has 13 residues.

The rearrangement joins TRBV20-1 to TRBJ1-1; D possibly corresponds to TRBD1 (6 bases). CDR1 is DFQATT and CDR2 is SNEGSKA in the germline V gene (reference sequence). CDR3 length equals 13 residues. V was trimmed by 4 bases and J by 3 bases, leaving 12 bases between them. CDR3 sequence reads: CSANLGTYTEAFF. CDR3 coding DNA: TGCAGTGCTAATCTGGGGACATACACTGAAGCTTTCTTT.

This clonotype showed up just a few times. The rearrangement uses TRBV5-5 and TRBJ2-2; TRBD1 is a possible D gene (6 bases). The CDR3 has 16 residues. Germline CDR1 SGHKS, CDR2 YYEKEE (reference sequence). V was trimmed by 3 bases and J by 4 bases, leaving 16 bases between them. The DNA of the CDR3 is TGTGCCAGCAGCTCCGCCTCCGGGACACTCACCGGGGAGCTGTTTTTT. As protein: CASSSASGTLTGELFF.

The gene calls are TRBV7-9 and TRBJ2-7; 7 nucleotides match TRBD2. The J segment lost 0 bases and the V segment lost 1 base, leaving 3 bases of the junction unmatched. The CDR3 runs 15 residues. In germline, CDR1 is SEHNR, CDR2 FQNEAQ (reference sequence). DNA for the CDR3: TGTGCCAGCAGCTTAGTTCTAGCGGACTCCTACGAGCAGTACTTC. Its protein is CASSLVLADSYEQYF.

This chain connects TRBV11-1 to TRBJ2-5, with TRBD1 identical over 12 bases. The V and J ends lost 8 bases and 3 bases, in that order; junction bases with no gene match: 25. The CDR3 runs to 21 residues. Germline-derived CDR1 and CDR2 are SGHAT and FQDESV (reference sequence). The DNA for the CDR3 is TGTGCCAGCCACCCCGGAACCGAATTTGGGGACAGGGGGCCCGACAAAGAGACCCAGTACTTC. Translation: CASHPGTEFGDRGPDKETQYF.

The chain carries TRBV6-5 and TRBJ2-7; D remains unclear. V gave up 2 bases and J gave up 0 bases, with 8 bases separating them. CDR3 length: 14 amino acids. Germline CDR1 is MNHEY and CDR2 is SVGAGI. The CDR3 DNA sequence: TGTGCCAGCAGTTACCCGGCGGCCTCCTACGAGCAGTACTTC. Its translation: CASSYPAASYEQYF.

In this sample, this clonotype turned up many times. The rearrangement joins TRBV7-9 to TRBJ2-1; D ambiguous. Germline CDR1 is SEHNR and CDR2 is FQNEAQ (reference sequence). There are 12 residues in the CDR3. V lost 1 base to trimming and J lost 8 bases, with 6 bases between them. The CDR3 bases are TGTGCCAGCAGCTTAGGGCCTTATGAGCAGTTCTTC. As protein: CASSLGPYEQFF.

The sample holds many counts of this clonotype. The genes are TRBV11-1 and TRBJ2-1; D is uncertain. The CDR3 extends over 18 amino acids. The V end lost 9 bases, the J end lost 0 bases, and 24 bases lay between the germline ends. The germline V gene encodes CDR1 SGHAT and CDR2 FQDESV (reference sequence). The CDR3: CASTYRGRYPDSYNEQFF. The DNA for the CDR3 is TGTGCCAGTACATACAGAGGCCGCTACCCCGACTCCTACAATGAGCAGTTCTTC.

The chain recombines TRBV5-5 with TRBJ1-6, with D unresolved. The length of the CDR3 is 15 residues. Deletions cut 3 bases from V and 8 bases from J, with 15 bases between. The germline V gene has CDR1 SGHKS and CDR2 YYEKEE (reference sequence). CDR3 region: CASSWSSSQDSPLHF. CDR3 sequence (DNA): TGTGCCAGCAGCTGGTCGTCTTCCCAGGATTCACCCCTCCACTTT. The complete variable domain, with remaining parts taken from reference TRBV5-5 and TRBJ1-6, reads DAGVTQSPTHLIKTRGQQVTLRCSPISGHKSVSWYQQVLGQGPQFIFQYYEKEERGRGNFPDRFSARQFPNYSSELNVNALLLGDSALYLCASSWSSSQDSPLHFGNGTRLTVT.

This clonotype was detected a few times. V is TRBV28 and J is TRBJ2-7; tentatively, D is TRBD2 (5 bases). Per the germline V gene, CDR1 is MDHEN and CDR2 is SYDVKM. The CDR3 extends over 15 amino acids. Trimming removed 3 bases at V and 3 bases at J, with 15 bases between. The DNA for the CDR3 is TGTGCCAGCAGTTTGGGAGTTCTGGGCTACTACGAGCAGTACTTC. This codes for CASSLGVLGYYEQYF.

This clonotype occurred a few times. This rearrangement joins TRBV7-9 to TRBJ2-5, with 7 bases matching TRBD1. CDR1 is SEHNR, CDR2 FQNEAQ, per germline (reference sequence). This CDR3 has 17 amino acids. V was pared by 4 bases and J by 0 bases, with 11 bases of the junction left unmatched. DNA for the CDR3: TGTGCCAGCAGCTCGAGAACAGGGGCGTGGAACCAAGAGACCCAGTACTTC. This sequence encodes CASSSRTGAWNQETQYF. The variable domain in full, completed from reference TRBV7-9 and TRBJ2-5, reads DTGVSQNPRHKITKRGQNVTFRCDPISEHNRLYWYRQTLGQGPEFLTYFQNEAQLEKSRLLSDRFSAERPKGSFSTLEIQRTEQGDSAMYLCASSSRTGAWNQETQYFGPGTRLLVL.

This clonotype was counted ten times or more. V gene TRBV7-2 combines with J gene TRBJ1-2, with a tentative D call TRBD1 (6 bases). The length of the CDR3 is 16 residues. V was cut by 5 bases and J by 4 bases, with 20 bases left in between. In germline, CDR1 is SGHTA, CDR2 FQGNSA. The CDR3 here is CASSPDGGASSYGYTF. CDR3 coding DNA: TGTGCCAGCAGCCCCGATGGGGGGGCAAGTTCCTATGGCTACACCTTC.

This clonotype was recorded many times. The rearrangement uses TRBV20-1 and TRBJ2-1, with unresolved D. Per germline, CDR1 DFQATT and CDR2 SNEGSKA (reference sequence). The CDR3 runs to 13 residues. The V gene lost 0 bases and the J gene lost 10 bases, with 13 bases spanning the gap. CDR3 in amino acids: CSARELGENEQFF. In DNA, the CDR3 is TGCAGTGCTAGAGAGCTCGGAGAGAACGAGCAGTTCTTC.

This clonotype was picked up a small number of times. The rearrangement uses TRBV15 and TRBJ1-5; D is uncertain. The germline V gene encodes CDR1 LNHNV and CDR2 YYDKDF (reference sequence). This CDR3 region has 12 residues. V dropped 4 bases and J dropped 3 bases, with 4 bases sitting between them. DNA for the CDR3: TGTGCCACCAGCAAGGCCAATCAGCCCCAGCATTTT. Translation: CATSKANQPQHF.

The V call is TRBV11-2, the J call TRBJ2-7; D may correspond to TRBD1 or TRBD2 (6 bases each). This CDR3 contains 18 residues. Trimming pared 6 bases from V and 1 base from J, leaving 25 bases between. The germline V gene encodes CDR1 SGHAT and CDR2 FQNNGV. CDR3: CASRPAEGGSWDSYEQYF. The DNA of the CDR3 is TGTGCCAGCAGACCTGCCGAGGGGGGCAGTTGGGATTCCTACGAGCAGTACTTC.

This clonotype appeared a few times. The chain is built from TRBV7-3 and TRBJ2-3; D may be TRBD2 (6 bases). CDR1 and CDR2 from the germline V gene are SGHTA and FQGTGA. The length of the CDR3 is 15 residues. Trimming cost V 2 bases and J 5 bases, with 14 bases left between them. CDR3 loop: CASSLGREMIDTQYF. The CDR3 DNA reads TGTGCCAGCAGCTTAGGACGGGAGATGATAGATACGCAGTATTTT.

The rearrangement links TRBV2 to TRBJ2-2; possibly TRBD1 for D (6 bases). Germline CDR1 and CDR2: SNHLY and FYNNEI. V shed 2 bases and J shed 4 bases, with 11 bases lying between them. The CDR3 has 15 residues. The CDR3 sequence is CASSERGRGTGELFF. As DNA, the CDR3 is TGTGCCAGCAGTGAAAGGGGCAGGGGCACCGGGGAGCTGTTTTTT. Drawing the rest from reference TRBV2 and TRBJ2-2, the complete variable domain is EPEVTQTPSHQVTQMGQEVILRCVPISNHLYFYWYRQILGQKVEFLVSFYNNEISEKSEIFDDQFSVERPDGSNFTLKIRSTKLEDSAMYFCASSERGRGTGELFFGEGSRLTVL.

The chain combines TRBV4-3 with TRBJ2-7, with a possible D match to TRBD2 (5 bases). Trimming took 3 bases from V and 2 from J, leaving 11 bases between them. CDR1 and CDR2 (germline): LGHNA, YSLEER. The CDR3 is 14 residues long. The CDR3 loop is CASSQRSGTYEQYF. The CDR3, as DNA: TGCGCCAGCAGCCAGCGGTCGGGGACCTACGAGCAGTACTTC.